A single T cell receptor (beta chain) is shown here with its context. The data were obtained in a study of control samples from healthy donors and cancer patients. V was trimmed by 0 bases and J by 0 bases, leaving 6 bases between them. The CDR3 runs 15 residues. Germline assignment: CDR1 LNHDA and CDR2 SQIVND (reference sequence). Assay used: immunoSEQ multiplex PCR; TCRdb lists only in-frame clones, some missing. The sample holds 65,000 to 85,000 clones, around 87% seen once. The sequence derives from a woman aged 50 to 65 with head and neck cancer. The chain is built from TRBV19 and TRBJ2-1; no firm D call. The source material was PBMCs. The CDR3: CASSIEAISYNEQFF. The CDR3 bases are TGTGCCAGTAGTATAGAGGCCATCTCCTACAATGAGCAGTTCTTC.